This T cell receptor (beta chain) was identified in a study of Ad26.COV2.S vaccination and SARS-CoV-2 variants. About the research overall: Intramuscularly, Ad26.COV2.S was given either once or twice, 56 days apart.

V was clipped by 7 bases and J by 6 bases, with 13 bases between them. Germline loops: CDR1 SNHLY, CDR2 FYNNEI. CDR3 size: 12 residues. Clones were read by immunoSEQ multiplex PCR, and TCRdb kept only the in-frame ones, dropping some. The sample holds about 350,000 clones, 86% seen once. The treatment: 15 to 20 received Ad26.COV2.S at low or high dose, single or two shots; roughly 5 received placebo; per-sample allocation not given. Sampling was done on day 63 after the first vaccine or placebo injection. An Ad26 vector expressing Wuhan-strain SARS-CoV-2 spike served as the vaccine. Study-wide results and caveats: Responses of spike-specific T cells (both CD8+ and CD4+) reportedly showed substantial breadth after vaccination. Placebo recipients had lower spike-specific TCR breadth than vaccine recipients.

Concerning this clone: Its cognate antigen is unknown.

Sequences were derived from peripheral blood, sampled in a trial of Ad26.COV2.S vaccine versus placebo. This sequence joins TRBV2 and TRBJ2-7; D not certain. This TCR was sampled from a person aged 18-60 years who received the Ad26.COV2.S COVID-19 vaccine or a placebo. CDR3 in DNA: TGTGCCAGCATCACCTGGGCGGCCGAGCAGTACTTC. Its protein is CASITWAAEQYF. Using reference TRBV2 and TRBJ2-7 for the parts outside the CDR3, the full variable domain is EPEVTQTPSHQVTQMGQEVILRCVPISNHLYFYWYRQILGQKVEFLVSFYNNEISEKSEIFDDQFSVERPDGSNFTLKIRSTKLEDSAMYFCASITWAAEQYFGPGTRLTVT.